A single sample is the source of the 15 T cell receptor beta chains below, sequenced in a study of siplizumab effects on memory and regulatory T cells. Their antigens remain unidentified. Coculture of mixed lymphocyte reaction cells was performed at 37°C for under seven days. Only in-frame clones appear in the TCRdb table, and some are missing; sequencing was by immunoSEQ multiplex PCR. The data show 9,700 or so clones, around 40% seen once. Specimen: CFSE-low (dividing) CD4+ T cells sorted from an allogeneic mixed lymphocyte reaction. All receptors come from a human donor in good health; the cells came from an allogeneic mixed lymphocyte reaction.

The sample holds a few counts of this clone. This CDR3 is CASNRGGILHYEQYF. The CDR3 DNA follows: TGTGCCAGCAATCGGGGGGGGATCCTCCACTACGAGCAGTACTTC. The chain links TRBV5-6 to TRBJ2-7; 8 positions match TRBD2. CDR1 and CDR2 from the germline V gene are SGHDT and YYEEEE. The CDR3 has 15 residues. V lost 6 bases, J lost 3 bases, and 11 bases stayed unmatched.

V is TRBV28 and J is TRBJ1-1, with 7 bases matching TRBD1. Germline V gene sequence: CDR1 MDHEN, CDR2 SYDVKM. CDR3 length equals 13 residues. The V segment lost 2 bases and the J segment 11 bases; nucleotides outside the gene matches: 8. CDR3 loop: CASSLLSTGRAFF. The CDR3 bases are TGTGCCAGCAGTTTACTATCGACAGGGAGGGCTTTCTTT.

This clone has just a few counts. The chain links TRBV5-1 to TRBJ2-2; TRBD2 matches 11 bases. V was clipped by 4 bases and J by 0 bases; unmatched bases: 8. There are 18 residues in the CDR3. The germline V gene encodes CDR1 SGHRS and CDR2 YFSETQ. The CDR3 sequence is CASSTGLAGSTNTGELFF. Written as DNA, the CDR3 is TGCGCCAGCAGCACAGGACTAGCGGGTAGTACGAACACCGGGGAGCTGTTTTTT. Looking up the rest from reference TRBV5-1 and TRBJ2-2 gives the full variable domain: KAGVTQTPRYLIKTRGQQVTLSCSPISGHRSVSWYQQTPGQGLQFLFEYFSETQRNKGNFPGRFSGRQFSNSRSEMNVSTLELGDSALYLCASSTGLAGSTNTGELFFGEGSRLTVL.

This clone was seen a handful of times. CDR3 in DNA: TGTGCCAGCAGCGTTCTAGCGGGCTCCTACAATGAGCAGTTCTTC. Protein sequence: CASSVLAGSYNEQFF. The rearrangement joins TRBV14 to TRBJ2-1, with TRBD2 matching over 8 bases. The CDR3 totals 15 residues. In germline, CDR1 is SGHDN, CDR2 FVKESK. V was pared by 5 bases and J by 0 bases, with 3 bases of the junction left unmatched.

V is TRBV5-1 and J is TRBJ2-3; TRBD1 matches at 8 bases. Trimming removed 4 bases from V and 4 bases from J; junction bases left unmatched: 8. The CDR3 runs 15 residues. CDR1 is SGHRS, CDR2 YFSETQ, per germline. The CDR3: CASSIPTGVADTQYF. CDR3 bases: TGCGCCAGCAGCATACCGACAGGGGTGGCAGATACGCAGTATTTT.

V is TRBV5-1 and J is TRBJ1-2; no clear D. The CDR3 has 16 amino acids. The ends were cut back, 4 bases at V and 5 bases at J, with 21 bases in the middle. Germline V gene data show CDR1 as SGHRS and CDR2 as YFSETQ. CDR3 coding DNA: TGCGCCAGCAGCCTGTATTACAGCTCCCTTGGGTATGGCTACACCTTC. As protein: CASSLYYSSLGYGYTF.

Concerning this clone: One end of the junction fails to match germline, which may point to a read error. The V and J genes are TRBV18 and TRBJ1-3; tentative D call: TRBD1 (6 bases). Germline lookup yields CDR1 KGHSH and CDR2 LQKENI. The CDR3 extends over 16 amino acids. The CDR3 DNA is TGTGCCAACTCACCGCGCCAACAGGGCGCTGGAAACACCATATATTTT. Translated, it gives CANSPRQQGAGNTIYF.

In its sample, this clone ranks as medium-sized. The V and J genes are TRBV19 and TRBJ2-3; the match to TRBD2 covers 13 bases. Germline loops: CDR1 LNHDA, CDR2 SQIVND (reference sequence). The CDR3 contains 19 residues. Germline trimming cut 4 bases from V and 4 bases from J; bases unmatched to any gene: 14. The CDR3 nucleotides are TGTGCCAGTAGTAAGACGGCCGGGACTAGCGGGACCAAGGCAGATACGCAGTATTTT. The encoded protein is CASSKTAGTSGTKADTQYF.

The rearrangement links TRBV6-4 to TRBJ1-5; TRBD1 is a possible D gene (6 bases). This CDR3 comprises 15 residues. Per the germline V gene, CDR1 is MRHNA and CDR2 is SNTAGT. The V and J ends lost 4 bases and 4 bases respectively, with 14 bases between them. The CDR3 loop is CASSVEGGHNQPQHF. Written as DNA, the CDR3 is TGTGCCAGCAGTGTCGAGGGGGGCCATAATCAGCCCCAGCATTTT.

This clone was counted between two and nine times. The chain couples TRBV6-5 to TRBJ2-7; D perhaps matches TRBD2 (6 bases). This CDR3 contains 15 residues. Looked up from germline, CDR1 is MNHEY and CDR2 is SVGAGI. Trimming took off 7 bases at V and 1 base at J, with 17 bases between the two ends. The CDR3: CASTKTGLISYEQYF. The CDR3 DNA reads TGTGCCAGCACCAAGACGGGACTGATTTCCTACGAGCAGTACTTC.

This clone was seen a handful of times. V usage is TRBV2 and J usage is TRBJ2-2; TRBD1 matches 9 bases. V lost 6 bases and J lost 6; bases outside the gene matches: 8. Germline V lookup: CDR1 SNHLY, CDR2 FYNNEI. The CDR3 covers 15 residues. CDR3 DNA: TGTGCCAGCAGGAGGGACAGGGTGTCCGCCGGGGAGCTGTTTTTT. It translates to CASRRDRVSAGELFF. The full variable domain, completed using reference TRBV2 and TRBJ2-2, is EPEVTQTPSHQVTQMGQEVILRCVPISNHLYFYWYRQILGQKVEFLVSFYNNEISEKSEIFDDQFSVERPDGSNFTLKIRSTKLEDSAMYFCASRRDRVSAGELFFGEGSRLTVL.

The chain is built from TRBV19 and TRBJ2-1; 12 nucleotides align to TRBD2. V gave up 9 bases and J gave up 6 bases; unmatched junction bases: 3. This CDR3 is built from 13 residues. Germline V CDR1 and CDR2: LNHDA, SQIVND (reference sequence). The CDR3 DNA reads as TGTGCCAGCAGGACTAGCGGGACCAATGAGCAGTTCTTC. Translation gives CASRTSGTNEQFF.

In regard to this clone: The conserved phenylalanine or tryptophan is not found at the CDR3 terminus, so this likely reflects a read error. V gene TRBV10-3 combines with J gene TRBJ2-7; 11 bases fit TRBD1. V was clipped by 0 bases and J by 2 bases; unmatched bases: 3. The CDR3 extends over 16 amino acids. Germline V CDR1 and CDR2: ENHRY, SYGVKD. CDR3 sequence: CAISESQGQGAYEQYL. The CDR3 nucleotides are TGTGCCATCAGTGAGTCCCAGGGACAGGGGGCCTACGAGCAGTACCTC.

By sample fraction, this clone is medium-sized. CDR3 nucleotides: TGTGCCAGCAGCTTCCGACTAGCGGGAGGCTGGAACACAGATACGCAGTATTTT. Amino acid sequence: CASSFRLAGGWNTDTQYF. J is TRBJ2-3 and V is TRBV7-9; 13 bases map to TRBD2. The CDR3 sequence is 18 residues long. The V gene end was trimmed by 3 bases and the J gene end by 2 bases; junction bases not matched to a gene: 8. Germline lookup yields CDR1 SEHNR and CDR2 FQNEAQ (reference sequence).

V gene TRBV7-9 combines with J gene TRBJ2-3; TRBD1 aligns across 8 bases. The CDR3 is made up of 13 amino acids. Trimming at V came to 5 bases and at J to 5 bases, leaving 3 bases not matched to a gene. The germline gives CDR1 SEHNR, CDR2 FQNEAQ (reference sequence). In nucleotides, the CDR3 is TGTGCCAGCAGCCCACAGGGGGTAGATACGCAGTATTTT. This translates into CASSPQGVDTQYF.